These 27 T cell receptor beta chains share one sample of origin, sequenced in a study of T cell repertoires in cytomegalovirus infection. TCRdb processed the reads anew with MiXCR; each CDR3 protein has one entry. The sample lists about 440,000 distinct CDR3 sequences, roughly 31% occurring once. Sample: PBMCs. These receptors were collected from a human donor in good health (CMV status not recorded). Some clones in this sample may be carry-over from other donors' samples.

The chain has TRBV28 and TRBJ1-1; 8 bases align to TRBD1. The CDR3 length is 15 residues. J was trimmed by 2 bases and V by 6 bases; bases with no gene match: 8. Germline values: CDR1 MDHEN, CDR2 SYDVKM. This CDR3 is CASSRGGQGNTEAFF. The CDR3 DNA follows: TGTGCCAGCAGCCGGGGCGGACAGGGCAACACTGAAGCTTTCTTT.

The sample holds many counts of this clonotype. This chain connects TRBV7-9 to TRBJ2-1, with D perhaps TRBD1 or TRBD2 (5 bases each). With 2 bases removed from V and 8 bases from J, the gap between germline ends came to 13 bases. Germline CDR1 SEHNR, CDR2 FQNEAQ (reference sequence). This CDR3 comprises 14 residues. Here the CDR3 DNA reads TGTGCCAGCAGCTTAAAGCAGGGACCCCATGAGCAGTTCTTC. Its protein product is CASSLKQGPHEQFF.

At least ten counts were recorded for this clonotype. The chain is built from TRBV12-3 or TRBV12-4 and TRBJ2-4; D gene ambiguous. Trimming shortened V by 1 base and J by 4 bases, and 11 bases separated the two germline ends. This CDR3 has 15 amino acids. The CDR3 region is CASSLDHGFKNIQYF. CDR3 coding DNA: TGTGCCAGCAGTTTAGATCACGGATTTAAAAACATTCAGTACTTC.

Worth noting for this clonotype: This may arise from a read error, as a much more abundant clone is one base away. The J gene is TRBJ2-7, the V gene TRBV4-1; 8 bases are a match to TRBD1. The germline V gene has CDR1 MGHRA and CDR2 YSYEKL. The CDR3 has 16 amino acids. The DNA for the CDR3 is TGCGCCAGCAGCCAAGTGGCCGGGACAGGCTCCTCCGAGCAGTACTTC. It specifies CASSQVAGTGSSEQYF.

This chain connects TRBV7-8 to TRBJ1-1; D possibly corresponds to TRBD1 (5 bases). The CDR3 totals 14 residues. CDR1 SGHVS and CDR2 FQNEAQ come from the germline V gene. With 6 bases removed from V and 4 bases from J, the gap between germline ends came to 15 bases. Written as DNA, the CDR3 is TGTGCCAGCAGGGGCGTCCGGGGGGGCACTGAAGCTTTCTTT. Residues: CASRGVRGGTEAFF. The whole variable domain, filled in from reference TRBV7-8 and TRBJ1-1, reads GAGVSQSPRYKVAKRGQDVALRCDPISGHVSLFWYQQALGQGPEFLTYFQNEAQLDKSGLPSDRFFAERPEGSVSTLKIQRTQQEDSAVYLCASRGVRGGTEAFFGQGTRLTVV.

This clonotype has ten or more counts. The gene calls are TRBV6-1 and TRBJ2-1, with 9 bases identical to TRBD2. Trimming cost V 7 bases and J 10 bases; bases outside gene matches: 11. The germline gives CDR1 MNHNS, CDR2 SASEGT. CDR3 size: 14 residues. CDR3 sequence: CASTIAGGRQEQFF. DNA of the CDR3: TGTGCCAGCACGATCGCGGGGGGGAGGCAGGAGCAGTTCTTC.

This clonotype was detected many times. CDR3 amino acids: CASSLDVSGNTIYF. CDR3 DNA sequence: TGTGCCAGCAGCTTAGACGTCTCTGGAAACACCATATATTTT. J is TRBJ1-3 and V is TRBV7-2, with D uncertain. Germline-derived CDR1 and CDR2 are SGHTA and FQGNSA. Trimming removed 1 base from V and 0 bases from J, with 4 bases in between. The CDR3 contains 14 residues.

The chain links TRBV6-6 to TRBJ2-5, with a weak D call TRBD1 (5 bases). This CDR3 has 14 residues. V dropped 10 bases and J dropped 4 bases, with 19 bases sitting between them. CDR1 and CDR2 (germline): MNHNY, SVGAGI (reference sequence). CDR3 in DNA: TGTGCCATCACTCCTGGTGGGGCGCCAGAGACCCAGTACTTC. As protein: CAITPGGAPETQYF.

V and J are TRBV7-6 and TRBJ2-5, with TRBD2 matching over 11 bases. CDR3 size: 17 residues. Germline V gene lookup returns CDR1 SGHVS and CDR2 FNYEAQ. J was trimmed by 7 bases and V by 4 bases; bases with no gene match: 14. CDR3 sequence: CASSSQTSGGAFGTQYF. In nucleotides, the CDR3 is TGTGCCAGCAGCTCGCAAACTAGCGGGGGCGCCTTCGGGACCCAGTACTTC.

This clonotype was detected many times. V is TRBV7-6 and J is TRBJ2-5; perhaps TRBD2 as D (6 bases). Germline assignment: CDR1 SGHVS and CDR2 FNYEAQ. CDR3 length equals 14 residues. Trimming removed 3 bases at V and 1 base at J, with 9 bases between. The CDR3 DNA sequence: TGTGCCAGCAGCTTCCTAGCGCGCCAAGAGACCCAGTACTTC. Translating it yields CASSFLARQETQYF. Filled out from reference TRBV7-6 and TRBJ2-5, the complete variable domain reads GAGVSQSPRYKVTKRGQDVALRCDPISGHVSLYWYRQALGQGPEFLTYFNYEAQQDKSGLPNDRFSAERPEGSISTLTIQRTEQRDSAMYRCASSFLARQETQYFGPGTRLLVL.

A note on this clonotype: A read error is possible here, since a much larger clone lies one base away. The chain carries TRBV7-2 and TRBJ1-4; possibly TRBD1 for D (5 bases). Per the germline V gene, CDR1 is SGHTA and CDR2 is FQGNSA. Trimming shortened V by 1 base and J by 7 bases, and 10 bases separated the two germline ends. The CDR3 spans 14 residues. The CDR3 region has the DNA TGTACCAGCAGCTTAGGCAGGGAGGGTGAAAAACTGTTTTTT. It encodes CTSSLGREGEKLFF.

The rearrangement joins TRBV5-6 to TRBJ2-7; 8 bases align to TRBD2. Per germline, CDR1 SGHDT and CDR2 YYEEEE. V was pared by 3 bases and J by 1 base, with 3 bases of the junction left unmatched. The CDR3 is made up of 14 amino acids. Written as DNA, the CDR3 is TGTGCCAGCAGCTGGGGACTAGATTCCTACGAGCAGTACTTC. This codes for CASSWGLDSYEQYF. The whole variable domain, filled in from reference TRBV5-6 and TRBJ2-7, reads DAGVTQSPTHLIKTRGQQVTLRCSPKSGHDTVSWYQQALGQGPQFIFQYYEEEERQRGNFPDRFSGHQFPNYSSELNVNALLLGDSALYLCASSWGLDSYEQYFGPGTRLTVT.

This clonotype was counted only a few times. CDR3 in amino acids: CASRKDTGELFF. The CDR3 coding sequence is TGTGCCAGCAGAAAAGACACCGGGGAGCTGTTTTTT. This sequence joins TRBV6-1 and TRBJ2-2; D ambiguous. Germline CDR1 is MNHNS and CDR2 is SASEGT. Trimming took 6 bases from V and 3 from J, leaving 5 bases between them. CDR3 length equals 12 residues.

This clonotype was counted many times. The rearrangement links TRBV7-2 to TRBJ2-2; D gene ambiguous. Germline V gene lookup returns CDR1 SGHTA and CDR2 FQGNSA. Trimming took 1 base from V and 2 from J, leaving 8 bases between them. There are 15 residues in the CDR3. CDR3 nucleotides: TGTGCCAGCAGCTTAGGGCCTATTAACACCGGGGAGCTGTTTTTT. It specifies CASSLGPINTGELFF.

This clonotype was counted ten times or more. V gene TRBV19 combines with J gene TRBJ1-1; a weak D match, TRBD1 (5 bases). The germline gives CDR1 LNHDA, CDR2 SQIVND (reference sequence). This CDR3 region has 15 residues. The V end lost 5 bases, the J end lost 7 bases, and 20 bases lay between the germline ends. The CDR3 DNA reads TGTGCCAGTAGTGAACCGCGGGGCGGATATAATGAAGCTTTCTTT. It codes for CASSEPRGGYNEAFF.

This clonotype has just a few counts. The rearrangement links TRBV27 to TRBJ2-7; the D is unclear. Trimming shortened V by 0 bases and J by 4 bases, and 10 bases separated the two germline ends. The CDR3 extends over 14 amino acids. Germline V CDR1 and CDR2: MNHEY, SMNVEV (reference sequence). The CDR3 loop reads CASSLSNSGYEQYF. CDR3 in DNA: TGTGCCAGCAGTTTATCCAATTCCGGTTACGAGCAGTACTTC.

This clonotype was detected only once. The chain recombines TRBV27 with TRBJ1-1, with 8 positions matching TRBD1. The CDR3 totals 14 residues. Germline V lookup: CDR1 MNHEY, CDR2 SMNVEV (reference sequence). With 3 bases clipped from V and 4 bases from J, the junction kept 4 bases outside the gene matches. CDR3 nucleotides: TGTGCCAGCAGTTTTCGACAGGGGACCACTGAAGCTTTCTTT. This sequence encodes CASSFRQGTTEAFF.

In its sample, this clonotype was seen a few times. V is TRBV6-5 and J is TRBJ1-5, with D unresolved. Trimming took off 5 bases at V and 1 base at J, with 12 bases between the two ends. Germline V gene sequence: CDR1 MNHEY, CDR2 SVGAGI. The length of the CDR3 is 15 residues. In DNA form, the CDR3 reads TGTGCCAGCAGTGAGGGTGTTTCGAGCAATCAGCCCCAGCATTTT. This translates into CASSEGVSSNQPQHF.

This clonotype was counted many times. The V call is TRBV7-6, the J call TRBJ2-5, with 8 positions matching TRBD2. This CDR3 region has 15 residues. V lost 2 bases to trimming and J lost 4 bases; unmatched junction nucleotides: 6. Germline V gene sequence: CDR1 SGHVS, CDR2 FNYEAQ. The CDR3 is CASSLRSGGTETQYF. CDR3 nucleotide sequence: TGTGCCAGCAGCTTACGGAGCGGGGGCACAGAGACCCAGTACTTC.

This clonotype was observed at least ten times. V gene TRBV25-1 combines with J gene TRBJ2-7, with D uncertain. The V gene's germline CDR1 is MGHDK and CDR2 SYGVNS. V lost 4 bases, J lost 5 bases, and 6 bases lay in between. The CDR3 has 11 amino acids. In nucleotides, the CDR3 is TGTGCCAGCAGTGGGACGCACGAGCAGTACTTC. It specifies CASSGTHEQYF.

The chain uses TRBV7-9 and TRBJ2-3, with 10 bases identical to TRBD2. J was trimmed by 1 base and V by 5 bases; bases with no gene match: 6. The CDR3 totals 16 residues. Germline CDR1 SEHNR, CDR2 FQNEAQ (reference sequence). The CDR3 sequence is CASSTRLAGRTDTQYF. DNA for the CDR3: TGTGCCAGCAGCACCAGACTAGCGGGCCGCACAGATACGCAGTATTTT.

This chain joins TRBV20-1 and TRBJ1-1, with 7 bases fitting TRBD1. Germline V gene lookup returns CDR1 DFQATT and CDR2 SNEGSKA (reference sequence). CDR3 length equals 11 residues. The CDR3 sequence is CSADRSTEAFF. CDR3 DNA: TGCAGCGCGGACAGGTCCACTGAAGCTTTCTTT.

This clonotype showed up just a few times. J is TRBJ2-5 and V is TRBV20-1; 12 nucleotides agree with TRBD2. Germline V gene sequence: CDR1 DFQATT, CDR2 SNEGSKA (reference sequence). J was trimmed by 5 bases and V by 4 bases; bases with no gene match: 8. The length of the CDR3 is 15 residues. CDR3 amino acids: CSATSGGAYLETQYF. For the CDR3, the DNA is TGCAGTGCTACTAGCGGGGGGGCATATTTGGAGACCCAGTACTTC.

For this clonotype: At one of its ends the junction is not consistent with the germline gene, which may arise from a read error. Here the CDR3 DNA reads TGTGCCAGTGGCGGGTTGAGAGGGGCCAAAGTCCTGACTTTC. It is translated as CASGGLRGAKVLTF. The V call is TRBV19, the J call TRBJ2-6; D is possibly TRBD1 or TRBD2 (5 bases each). Germline-derived CDR1 and CDR2 are LNHDA and SQIVND (reference sequence). The CDR3 has 14 amino acids.

In this sample, this clonotype turned up a few times. The chain has TRBV6-1 and TRBJ2-4; D may be TRBD2 (5 bases). Per germline, CDR1 MNHNS and CDR2 SASEGT. This CDR3 spans 15 amino acids. Trimming left V 0 bases short and J 7 bases short, with 13 bases between. The CDR3 reads CASSEAGSAGNIQYF. CDR3 DNA: TGTGCCAGCAGTGAAGCCGGGTCGGCGGGCAACATTCAGTACTTC.

A few counts support this clonotype. The V call is TRBV2, the J call TRBJ1-1; 8 nucleotides line up with TRBD1. With V trimmed by 0 bases and J by 4 bases, 4 bases remained unmatched. The CDR3 is made up of 15 amino acids. CDR1 and CDR2 (germline): SNHLY, FYNNEI. The CDR3 sequence is CASSEATGAATEAFF. The CDR3 region has the DNA TGTGCCAGCAGTGAAGCGACAGGGGCGGCCACTGAAGCTTTCTTT.

This clonotype came up a few times. The chain carries TRBV7-3 and TRBJ2-5; D gene ambiguous. V lost 2 bases and J 0 bases, leaving 4 bases between the germline ends. Germline V CDR1 and CDR2: SGHTA, FQGTGA. There are 13 residues in the CDR3. CDR3 nucleotide sequence: TGTGCCAGCAGCTTACAGCACCAAGAGACCCAGTACTTC. Encoded protein: CASSLQHQETQYF.